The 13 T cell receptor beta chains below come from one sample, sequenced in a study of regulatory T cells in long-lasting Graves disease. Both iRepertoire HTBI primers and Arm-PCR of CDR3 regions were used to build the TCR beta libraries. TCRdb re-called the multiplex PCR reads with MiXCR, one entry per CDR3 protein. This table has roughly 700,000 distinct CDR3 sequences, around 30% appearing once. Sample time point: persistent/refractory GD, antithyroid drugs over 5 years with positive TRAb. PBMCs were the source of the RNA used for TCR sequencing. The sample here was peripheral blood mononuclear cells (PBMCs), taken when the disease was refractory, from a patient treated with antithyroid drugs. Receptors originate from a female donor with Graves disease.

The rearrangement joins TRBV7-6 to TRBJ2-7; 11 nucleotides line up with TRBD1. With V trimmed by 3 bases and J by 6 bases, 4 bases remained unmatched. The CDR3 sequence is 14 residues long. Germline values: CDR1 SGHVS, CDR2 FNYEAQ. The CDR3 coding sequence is TGTGCCAGCAGCTTCGGACAGGGGGCAGGCGAGCAGTACTTC. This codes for CASSFGQGAGEQYF.

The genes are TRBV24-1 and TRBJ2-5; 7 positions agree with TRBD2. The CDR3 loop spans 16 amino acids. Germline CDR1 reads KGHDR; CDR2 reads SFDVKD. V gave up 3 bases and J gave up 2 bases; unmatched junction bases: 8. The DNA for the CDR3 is TGTGCCACCAGTGATCCCACCGCGGGAGTACAAGAGACCCAGTACTTC. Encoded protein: CATSDPTAGVQETQYF.

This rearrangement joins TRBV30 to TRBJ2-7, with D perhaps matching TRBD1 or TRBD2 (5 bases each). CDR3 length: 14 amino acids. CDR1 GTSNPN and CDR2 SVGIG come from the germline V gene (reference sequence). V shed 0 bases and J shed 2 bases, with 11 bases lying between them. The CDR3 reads CAWSVGDPPYEQYF. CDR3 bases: TGTGCCTGGAGTGTGGGGGACCCCCCCTACGAGCAGTACTTC. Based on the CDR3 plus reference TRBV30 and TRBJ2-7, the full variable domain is SQTIHQWPATLVQPVGSPLSLECTVEGTSNPNLYWYRQAAGRGLQLLFYSVGIGQISSEVPQNLSASRPQDRQFILSSKKLLLSDSGFYLCAWSVGDPPYEQYFGPGTRLTVT.

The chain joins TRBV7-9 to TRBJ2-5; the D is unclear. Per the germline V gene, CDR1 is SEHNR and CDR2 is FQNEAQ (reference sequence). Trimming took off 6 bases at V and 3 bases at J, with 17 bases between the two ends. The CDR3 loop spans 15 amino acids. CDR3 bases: TGTGCCAGCAGACCCCGGGTAGTAGCAGAAGAGACCCAGTACTTC. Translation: CASRPRVVAEETQYF.

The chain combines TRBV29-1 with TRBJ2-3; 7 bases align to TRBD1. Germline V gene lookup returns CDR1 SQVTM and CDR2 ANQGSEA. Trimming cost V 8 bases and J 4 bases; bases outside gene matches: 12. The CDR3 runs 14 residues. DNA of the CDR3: TGCAGCCCAGCCCGGGACAGTCAGCCAGATACGCAGTATTTT. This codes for CSPARDSQPDTQYF.

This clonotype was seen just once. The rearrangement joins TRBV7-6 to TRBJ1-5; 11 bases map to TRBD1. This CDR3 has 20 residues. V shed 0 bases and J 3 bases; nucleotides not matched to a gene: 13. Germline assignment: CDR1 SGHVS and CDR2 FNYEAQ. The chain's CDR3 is CASSLAPSLGGQGDNQPQHF. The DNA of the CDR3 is TGTGCCAGCAGCTTAGCGCCTTCCCTCGGGGGACAGGGGGACAATCAGCCCCAGCATTTT.

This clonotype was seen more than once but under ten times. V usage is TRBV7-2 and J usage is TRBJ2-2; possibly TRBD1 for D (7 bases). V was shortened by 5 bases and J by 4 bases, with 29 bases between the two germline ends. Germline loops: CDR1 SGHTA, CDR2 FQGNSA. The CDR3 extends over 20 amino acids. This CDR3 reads CASSPDPRDREARFTGELFF. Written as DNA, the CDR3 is TGTGCCAGCAGCCCCGACCCCCGTGACAGGGAGGCTAGGTTCACCGGGGAGCTGTTTTTT.

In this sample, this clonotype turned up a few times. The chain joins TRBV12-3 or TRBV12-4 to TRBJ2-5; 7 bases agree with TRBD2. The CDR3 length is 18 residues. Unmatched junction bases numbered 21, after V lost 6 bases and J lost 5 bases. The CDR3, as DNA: TGTGCCAGCAGCCCTAGGTTGCGGGAGCGCCGTGGGGGGGAGACCCAGTACTTC. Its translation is CASSPRLRERRGGETQYF.

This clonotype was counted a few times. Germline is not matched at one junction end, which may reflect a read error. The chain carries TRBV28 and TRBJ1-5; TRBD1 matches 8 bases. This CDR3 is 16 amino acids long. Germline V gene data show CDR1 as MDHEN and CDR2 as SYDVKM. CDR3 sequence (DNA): TGTGCCAGCAGTTCCTGGACAGGGTCTAGCAATCAGCCCCGGCATTTT. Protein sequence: CASSSWTGSSNQPRHF.

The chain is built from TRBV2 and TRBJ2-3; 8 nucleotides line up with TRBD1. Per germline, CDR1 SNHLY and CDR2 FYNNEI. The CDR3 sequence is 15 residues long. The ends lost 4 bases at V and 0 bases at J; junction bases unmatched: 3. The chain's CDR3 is CASSATGVSTDTQYF. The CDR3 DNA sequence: TGTGCCAGCAGTGCGACAGGGGTGAGCACAGATACGCAGTATTTT.

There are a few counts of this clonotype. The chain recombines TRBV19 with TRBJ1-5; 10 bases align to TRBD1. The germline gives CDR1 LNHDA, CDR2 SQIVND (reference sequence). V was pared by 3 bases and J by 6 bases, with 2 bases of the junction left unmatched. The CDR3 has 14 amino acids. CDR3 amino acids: CASSIRDRGQPQHF. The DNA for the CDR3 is TGTGCCAGTAGTATCCGGGACAGGGGTCAGCCCCAGCATTTT.

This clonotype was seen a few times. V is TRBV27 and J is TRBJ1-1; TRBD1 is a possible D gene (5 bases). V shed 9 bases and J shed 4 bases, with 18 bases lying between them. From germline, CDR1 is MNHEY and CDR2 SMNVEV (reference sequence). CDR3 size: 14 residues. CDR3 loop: CASGAQSVGTEAFF. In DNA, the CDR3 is TGTGCCAGTGGGGCCCAATCGGTGGGCACTGAAGCTTTCTTT.

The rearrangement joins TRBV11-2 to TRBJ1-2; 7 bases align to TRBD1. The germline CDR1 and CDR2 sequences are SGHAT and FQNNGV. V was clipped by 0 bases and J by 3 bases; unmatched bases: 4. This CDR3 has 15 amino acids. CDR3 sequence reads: CASSLDPTGHYGYTF. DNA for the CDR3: TGTGCCAGCAGCTTAGATCCGACAGGGCACTATGGCTACACCTTC.